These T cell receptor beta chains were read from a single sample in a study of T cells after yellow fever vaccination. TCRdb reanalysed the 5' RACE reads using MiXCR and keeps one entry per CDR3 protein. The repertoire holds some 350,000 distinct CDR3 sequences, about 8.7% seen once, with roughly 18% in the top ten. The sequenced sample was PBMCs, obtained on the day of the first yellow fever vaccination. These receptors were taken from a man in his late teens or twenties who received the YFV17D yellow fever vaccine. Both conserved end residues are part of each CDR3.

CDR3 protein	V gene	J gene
CASSRTVGSIQPQHF	TRBV6-1	TRBJ1-5
CASSLAGTSVQETQYF	TRBV5-1	TRBJ2-5
CASSLVSEQFF	TRBV12-3/TRBV12-4	TRBJ2-1
CASALSTDTQYF	TRBV11-1	TRBJ2-3
CASSLDREASPLHF	TRBV12-3/TRBV12-4	TRBJ1-6
CASSTPNMGGEQFF	TRBV7-2	TRBJ2-1
CASSPRMAGAGNTGELFF	TRBV18	TRBJ2-2
CASSLGGGRDEQFF	TRBV7-2	TRBJ2-1
CSAAGQVDEKLFF	TRBV20-1	TRBJ1-4
CASSRGTYEHEQYF	TRBV5-1	TRBJ2-7